This T cell receptor beta chain was identified in a study of shared clonotypes between healthy human individuals. Overall study results and limits: Shared across a few donors were around 5% of the naive CD4 clonotypes. Clonotype sharing across donors was expected to vary with sequencing depth.

Germline lookup yields CDR1 MDHEN and CDR2 SYDVKM. The V and J ends lost 7 bases and 1 base respectively, with 16 bases between them. The CDR3 runs 15 residues. It was at deep level that the assay was run. Profiled with immunoSEQ multiplex PCR; TCRdb holds only in-frame clones, not every one. The sample has 2 million to 3 million clones, under 95% seen once. This clone is a singleton in its sample. What it binds is not known. Specimen: naive CD4+ T cells from PBMCs. Subset specified: CD45RA+ positively selected. The V and J genes are TRBV28 and TRBJ2-5; maybe TRBD2 (7 bases). The sequence was collected from a man between 18 and 29 years old in good health. Some clones in this sample may be carry-over from other donors' samples. The CDR3 reads CASNLGGGAQETQYF. CDR3 nucleotide sequence: TGTGCCAGCAACCTAGGGGGGGGTGCCCAAGAGACCCAGTACTTC.